The 15 T cell receptor beta chains listed next were all sequenced from one sample in a study of T cells in Graves' hyperthyroidism and ophthalmopathy. Amplified TCR beta CDR3 regions came from RNA transcripts. First-round RT-PCR targeting the TCR CDR3 was performed with the HTBI primer set. A single record per CDR3 protein comes from TCRdb applying MiXCR to the multiplex PCR reads. This table has 750,000 to 900,000 distinct CDR3 sequences, around 39% appearing once. The specimen sequenced was blood. The receptor source for this set is a man aged 18 to 29 with Graves' hyperthyroidism.

This chain joins TRBV7-3 and TRBJ1-6, with D uncertain. CDR1 is SGHTA, CDR2 FQGTGA, per germline. The V and J ends lost 1 base and 8 bases respectively, with 9 bases between them. The CDR3 is made up of 14 amino acids. The CDR3, as DNA: TGTGCCAGCAGCTTAATGGGGTGGGATTCACCCCTCCACTTT. Its translation: CASSLMGWDSPLHF.

CDR3 sequence (DNA): TGTGCCAGCAGTTACCCCGGACAGCCAGGCGTAGAGACCCAGTACTTC. Amino acid sequence: CASSYPGQPGVETQYF. The chain joins TRBV25-1 to TRBJ2-5, with D possibly being TRBD1 (6 bases). Between the trimmed V and J ends, which lost 5 bases and 4 bases, there was a span of 20 bases. The CDR3 covers 16 residues. Looked up from germline, CDR1 is MGHDK and CDR2 is SYGVNS.

J is TRBJ1-5 and V is TRBV6-1; no clear D gene. CDR3 length: 14 residues. V was cut by 6 bases and J by 0 bases, with 9 bases left in between. Germline CDR1 MNHNS, CDR2 SASEGT. CDR3 protein: CASSAPYSNQPQHF. CDR3 sequence (DNA): TGTGCCAGCAGCGCTCCCTATAGCAATCAGCCCCAGCATTTT.

This clonotype was seen many times. This chain links TRBV10-3 with TRBJ1-2; tentative D call: TRBD1 (5 bases). Germline CDR1 is ENHRY and CDR2 is SYGVKD. V dropped 2 bases and J dropped 4 bases, with 11 bases sitting between them. The CDR3 runs 14 residues. The CDR3 nucleotides read TGTGCCATCAGTGAGACGGCAGGGACCTATGGCTACACCTTC. As protein: CAISETAGTYGYTF.

Only a few counts were recorded for this clonotype. This chain links TRBV20-1 with TRBJ1-5; 8 bases are a match to TRBD1. The CDR3 covers 15 residues. After removal of 3 bases from V and 2 bases from J, the junction contained 6 bases not matched to a gene. The germline CDR1 and CDR2 sequences are DFQATT and SNEGSKA (reference sequence). The CDR3 loop is CSARGPGQGNQPQHF. In DNA, the CDR3 is TGCAGTGCTAGGGGGCCGGGACAGGGCAATCAGCCCCAGCATTTT.

This clonotype has just a few counts. The V call is TRBV6-5, the J call TRBJ2-7, with 7 bases that match TRBD1. The CDR3 contains 15 residues. Germline assignment: CDR1 MNHEY and CDR2 SVGAGI. Germline trimming cut 2 bases from V and 4 bases from J; bases unmatched to any gene: 8. Here the CDR3 DNA reads TGTGCCAGCAGTTACCCAGGGGGTCTGGGTTACGAGCAGTACTTC. Protein: CASSYPGGLGYEQYF.

This clonotype was counted a few times. The DNA of the CDR3 is TGCAGTGCTAGAGTGGAGGGGACAGGGGTCACCTATAATTCACCCCTCCACTTT. This sequence encodes CSARVEGTGVTYNSPLHF. This chain links TRBV20-1 with TRBJ1-6; TRBD1 matches 10 bases. The length of the CDR3 is 18 residues. Losses at the gene ends were 1 base for V and 2 bases for J; bases not matched to a gene: 8. Germline CDR1 and CDR2: DFQATT and SNEGSKA (reference sequence).

This clonotype was detected many times. V gene TRBV29-1 combines with J gene TRBJ2-7; TRBD1 matches at 7 bases. The CDR3 spans 14 residues. V lost 3 bases, J lost 2 bases, and 7 bases stayed unmatched. Per germline, CDR1 SQVTM and CDR2 ANQGSEA. This CDR3 reads CSVEGDRNPYEQYF. DNA of the CDR3: TGCAGCGTTGAGGGGGACAGAAACCCCTACGAGCAGTACTTC.

Worth noting for this clonotype: This could be a read error, since a much larger clone is one nucleotide away. V and J are TRBV10-3 and TRBJ1-4; D gene ambiguous. Germline CDR1 reads ENHRY; CDR2 reads SYGVKD. V dropped 5 bases and J dropped 7 bases, with 8 bases sitting between them. The CDR3 runs to 12 residues. The CDR3 loop reads CAISSQTEKLFF. The CDR3 region has the DNA TGTGCCATCAGTTCCCAGACTGAAAAACTGTTTTTT.

Turning to this clonotype: One end of the junction varies from germline; a read error may be responsible. The chain combines TRBV7-2 with TRBJ1-5; 12 bases are a match to TRBD1. There are 16 residues in the CDR3. CDR1 is SGHTA, CDR2 FQGNSA, per germline. CDR3 residues: CASSLVGTGGNHPQHF. CDR3 DNA: TGTGCCAGCAGCTTAGTAGGGACAGGGGGCAATCACCCCCAGCATTTT. Based on the CDR3 plus reference TRBV7-2 and TRBJ1-5, the full variable domain is GAGVSQSPSNKVTEKGKDVELRCDPISGHTALYWYRQSLGQGLEFLIYFQGNSAPDKSGLPSDRFSAERTGGSVSTLTIQRTQQEDSAVYLCASSLVGTGGNHPQHFGDGTRLSIL.

This clonotype appeared a single time. The chain joins TRBV2 to TRBJ1-2; D remains ambiguous. This CDR3 contains 13 residues. V lost 6 bases to trimming and J lost 6 bases, with 14 bases between them. CDR1 SNHLY and CDR2 FYNNEI come from the germline V gene. For the CDR3, the DNA is TGTGCCAGCAGCTCCTCCCCCCTGGATGGCTACACCTTC. It is translated as CASSSSPLDGYTF.

The V call is TRBV7-2, the J call TRBJ2-7; TRBD2 aligns across 13 bases. This CDR3 has 16 amino acids. V trimming: 6 bases; J trimming: 4 bases; junction bases outside the gene matches: 9. Per the germline V gene, CDR1 is SGHTA and CDR2 is FQGNSA. This chain's CDR3 is CASSSPRTSGSYEQYF. CDR3 DNA sequence: TGTGCCAGCAGTTCCCCTCGGACTAGCGGGAGTTACGAGCAGTACTTC.

This clonotype was seen more than once but under ten times. This chain connects TRBV16 to TRBJ1-1; D gene uncertain. Between the trimmed V and J ends, which lost 1 base and 5 bases, there was a span of 11 bases. Looked up from germline, CDR1 is KGHSY and CDR2 is FQNENV. The CDR3 covers 14 residues. This CDR3 is CASSQLGERTEAFF. In DNA, the CDR3 is TGTGCCAGCAGCCAATTGGGTGAGAGGACTGAAGCTTTCTTT.

This clonotype was picked up a small number of times. The DNA for the CDR3 is TGCGCCAGCAGCTTCGCTACTAGCGGGAGTTGCGGCGAGCAGTACTTC. Translating it yields CASSFATSGSCGEQYF. This rearrangement joins TRBV5-1 to TRBJ2-7; 11 bases are shared with TRBD2. Unmatched junction bases numbered 10, after V lost 2 bases and J lost 6 bases. The CDR3 consists of 16 residues. Germline V gene sequence: CDR1 SGHRS, CDR2 YFSETQ.

The chain is built from TRBV24-1 and TRBJ2-6, with D possibly TRBD2 on 5 matching bases. The CDR3 loop spans 14 amino acids. CDR1 and CDR2 from the germline V gene are KGHDR and SFDVKD. V lost 10 bases, J lost 4 bases, and 13 bases lay in between. This chain's CDR3 is CATAGEYGANVLTF. CDR3 coding DNA: TGTGCCACAGCTGGGGAGTACGGGGCCAACGTCCTGACTTTC.